The 32 T cell receptor beta chains presented below share a single source sample, sequenced in a study of cytomegalovirus exposure and HLA in healthy donors. PCR involved 60 Vbeta and 13 Jbeta primers. Data came from immunoSEQ multiplex PCR; TCRdb stores just in-frame clones and leaves some out. This table has about 150,000 clones, 75% appearing once. The sequenced sample was PBMCs. The receptors were gathered from a man younger than 40 in good health and CMV-seronegative.

The chain is built from TRBV19 and TRBJ2-5; 8 bases line up with TRBD2. Germline loops: CDR1 LNHDA, CDR2 SQIVND (reference sequence). After removal of 6 bases from V and 5 bases from J, the junction contained 8 bases not matched to a gene. This CDR3 has 14 residues. The CDR3 DNA sequence: TGTGCCAGTAGCCGGGGGACTAGTCGGGAGACCCAGTACTTC. This sequence encodes CASSRGTSRETQYF.

V gene TRBV7-2 combines with J gene TRBJ1-5; 8 bases fit TRBD1. Per the germline V gene, CDR1 is SGHTA and CDR2 is FQGNSA. This CDR3 comprises 17 residues. The ends lost 5 bases at V and 4 bases at J; junction bases unmatched: 13. The CDR3 region is CASSLGTGGNRNQPQHF. The CDR3 DNA reads as TGTGCCAGCAGCCTAGGGACAGGCGGGAATAGGAATCAGCCCCAGCATTTT. Complete variable domain (other parts from reference TRBV7-2 and TRBJ1-5): GAGVSQSPSNKVTEKGKDVELRCDPISGHTALYWYRQSLGQGLEFLIYFQGNSAPDKSGLPSDRFSAERTGGSVSTLTIQRTQQEDSAVYLCASSLGTGGNRNQPQHFGDGTRLSIL.

The chain employs TRBV15 and TRBJ2-5; unclear D gene. Trimming pared 0 bases from V and 4 bases from J, leaving 9 bases between. Germline V gene sequence: CDR1 LNHNV, CDR2 YYDKDF (reference sequence). The CDR3 totals 14 residues. The CDR3 reads CATSREGIGETQYF. For the CDR3, the DNA is TGTGCCACCAGCAGAGAGGGCATTGGAGAGACCCAGTACTTC.

Points on this clone: In the same sample, other DNA sequences code for this CDR3. The rearrangement links TRBV6-1 to TRBJ2-2, with D maybe TRBD1 (5 bases). The germline V and J ends were trimmed by 4 bases and 0 bases, with 12 bases remaining between them. This CDR3 region has 16 residues. From germline, CDR1 is MNHNS and CDR2 SASEGT. In DNA form, the CDR3 reads TGTGCCAGCAGTGCCCGGACACCGACGAACACCGGGGAGCTGTTTTTT. Amino acid sequence: CASSARTPTNTGELFF.

The chain carries TRBV28 and TRBJ1-2, with D perhaps TRBD1 (6 bases). CDR1 and CDR2 (germline): MDHEN, SYDVKM. This CDR3 comprises 13 residues. V lost 7 bases, J lost 3 bases, and 12 bases lay in between. The DNA of the CDR3 is TGTGCCAGCACCGGGGCAGGGGACTATGGCTACACCTTC. This codes for CASTGAGDYGYTF.

The chain couples TRBV19 to TRBJ2-4; tentative D call: TRBD1 (5 bases). The germline gives CDR1 LNHDA, CDR2 SQIVND (reference sequence). CDR3 length: 14 residues. The V and J ends lost 1 base and 6 bases respectively, with 10 bases between them. CDR3 nucleotides: TGTGCCAGTAGTATAGGGCAGGGCCCAAACATTCAGTACTTC. This codes for CASSIGQGPNIQYF.

The V gene is TRBV12-5, the J gene TRBJ2-1; 11 nucleotides match TRBD2. There are 19 residues in the CDR3. V gave up 1 base and J gave up 6 bases; unmatched junction bases: 14. Germline-derived CDR1 and CDR2 are LGHNT and FRNRAP. The CDR3 reads CASGLGLAGGPPSGNEQFF. CDR3 bases: TGTGCTAGTGGTTTGGGTTTAGCGGGAGGGCCTCCTTCGGGCAATGAGCAGTTCTTC.

The CDR3 coding sequence is TGTGCCAGCAGTTTAGGGGGCGCAGGGGGCTCTGGAAACACCATATATTTT. This translates into CASSLGGAGGSGNTIYF. The chain recombines TRBV27 with TRBJ1-3; 7 bases map to TRBD1. This CDR3 is built from 17 residues. Looked up from germline, CDR1 is MNHEY and CDR2 is SMNVEV (reference sequence). V was pared by 2 bases and J by 0 bases, with 7 bases of the junction left unmatched.

J is TRBJ2-5 and V is TRBV19; 11 positions match TRBD1. The ends lost 6 bases at V and 4 bases at J; junction bases unmatched: 4. This CDR3 is built from 14 residues. Germline V gene sequence: CDR1 LNHDA, CDR2 SQIVND (reference sequence). The CDR3 reads CASRRTGGGETQYF. The CDR3 coding sequence is TGTGCCAGTAGGAGGACAGGGGGCGGAGAGACCCAGTACTTC. The full variable domain, rest sourced from reference TRBV19 and TRBJ2-5, is DGGITQSPKYLFRKEGQNVTLSCEQNLNHDAMYWYRQDPGQGLRLIYYSQIVNDFQKGDIAEGYSVSREKKESFPLTVTSAQKNPTAFYLCASRRTGGGETQYFGPGTRLLVL.

This sequence joins TRBV19 and TRBJ1-1, with 9 nucleotides matching TRBD1. The germline V gene encodes CDR1 LNHDA and CDR2 SQIVND (reference sequence). There are 15 residues in the CDR3. V shed 3 bases and J 5 bases; nucleotides not matched to a gene: 7. CDR3: CASSISGQGSTEAFF. The CDR3 region has the DNA TGTGCCAGTAGTATCTCCGGACAGGGGTCGACTGAAGCTTTCTTT.

Here the CDR3 reads CASSEDYADTQYF. As DNA, the CDR3 is TGTGCCAGCAGTGAGGACTATGCAGATACGCAGTATTTT. The chain uses TRBV25-1 and TRBJ2-3; maybe TRBD2 (6 bases). The V gene's germline CDR1 is MGHDK and CDR2 SYGVNS. The CDR3 runs to 13 residues. V lost 3 bases and J lost 4, with 8 bases in between.

The V gene is TRBV5-1, the J gene TRBJ2-7, with 7 bases aligning to TRBD1. The CDR3 is 16 residues long. Germline V gives CDR1 SGHRS, CDR2 YFSETQ. V trimming: 0 bases; J trimming: 2 bases; junction bases outside the gene matches: 8. The CDR3 DNA is TGCGCCAGCAGCTTGGCAGGGGGTACTACCACCTACGAGCAGTACTTC. Its translation is CASSLAGGTTTYEQYF.

The CDR3 protein is CASSLVGRGPSYEQYF. CDR3 nucleotide sequence: TGTGCCAGCAGCTTAGTGGGCAGGGGCCCTTCCTACGAGCAGTACTTC. The V and J genes are TRBV7-9 and TRBJ2-7; possible D gene TRBD1, 6 bases. This CDR3 comprises 16 residues. With 1 base removed from V and 1 base from J, the gap between germline ends came to 14 bases. Germline CDR1 reads SEHNR; CDR2 reads FQNEAQ (reference sequence).

This chain uses TRBV2 with TRBJ2-2; 7 positions match TRBD1. With 4 bases clipped from V and 1 base from J, the junction kept 0 bases outside the gene matches. In germline, CDR1 is SNHLY, CDR2 FYNNEI. The CDR3 has 14 amino acids. The CDR3 nucleotides read TGTGCCAGCAGTGGGACAGGGAACACCGGGGAGCTGTTTTTT. Protein: CASSGTGNTGELFF.

In DNA form, the CDR3 reads TGTGCCAGCAGTTTAGGGGCGGCGCAGCCCCAGCATTTT. Translation gives CASSLGAAQPQHF. The V gene is TRBV2, the J gene TRBJ1-5; a possible D gene is TRBD1 (5 bases). CDR1 is SNHLY and CDR2 is FYNNEI in the germline V gene. This CDR3 has 13 residues. Trimming removed 5 bases at V and 7 bases at J, with 12 bases between.

The gene calls are TRBV7-9 and TRBJ2-5, with 12 bases identical to TRBD2. CDR3 length: 18 amino acids. Germline loops: CDR1 SEHNR, CDR2 FQNEAQ (reference sequence). J was trimmed by 0 bases and V by 0 bases; bases with no gene match: 5. The CDR3 sequence is CASSLARLAGGYQETQYF. For the CDR3, the DNA is TGTGCCAGCAGCTTAGCGAGGCTAGCGGGAGGGTACCAAGAGACCCAGTACTTC.

This clone was seen more than once but under ten times. Other DNA sequences in this sample translate to the same CDR3. The chain employs TRBV18 and TRBJ2-5; 7 bases match TRBD2. After removal of 0 bases from V and 5 bases from J, the junction contained 0 bases not matched to a gene. CDR3 length equals 13 residues. The germline gives CDR1 KGHSH, CDR2 LQKENI. The CDR3 here is CASSPPGGETQYF. The CDR3, as DNA: TGTGCCAGCTCACCACCGGGGGGGGAGACCCAGTACTTC.

The chain recombines TRBV28 with TRBJ2-7; a weak D match, TRBD1 (5 bases). The CDR3 loop spans 16 amino acids. CDR1 is MDHEN and CDR2 is SYDVKM in the germline V gene. V lost 7 bases and J 4 bases, leaving 23 bases between the germline ends. Here the CDR3 reads CASTKSSGRAGYEQYF. The DNA for the CDR3 is TGTGCCAGCACAAAATCCTCGGGCAGGGCCGGGTACGAGCAGTACTTC. Filled out from reference TRBV28 and TRBJ2-7, the complete variable domain reads DVKVTQSSRYLVKRTGEKVFLECVQDMDHENMFWYRQDPGLGLRLIYFSYDVKMKEKGDIPEGYSVSREKKERFSLILESASTNQTSMYLCASTKSSGRAGYEQYFGPGTRLTVT.

V and J are TRBV7-2 and TRBJ1-2, with 10 bases identical to TRBD1. Trimming at V came to 3 bases and at J to 0 bases, leaving 4 bases not matched to a gene. This CDR3 has 16 amino acids. Germline V gene data show CDR1 as SGHTA and CDR2 as FQGNSA. The CDR3 loop reads CASSFRQGASNYGYTF. The CDR3 DNA reads TGTGCCAGCAGCTTCCGACAGGGGGCGTCTAACTATGGCTACACCTTC.

Concerning this clone: One end of the junction is discordant with germline, which a read error may explain. The CDR3 nucleotides are TGCGCCAGCAGCTGGGTGGGATGGACAGGGGTCGCTCGGGTCGGGGCCAACGGCCTGACTTTC. This codes for CASSWVGWTGVARVGANGLTF. The chain links TRBV5-1 to TRBJ2-6; 9 bases are shared with TRBD1. The V gene's germline CDR1 is SGHRS and CDR2 YFSETQ. The CDR3 loop spans 21 amino acids.

On this clone itself: At one boundary the junction diverges from the germline segment, which might be a read error. The chain joins TRBV2 to TRBJ2-6; 8 bases line up with TRBD1. Germline CDR1 reads SNHLY; CDR2 reads FYNNEI. There are 17 residues in the CDR3. As DNA, the CDR3 is TGTGCCAGCAATTTGGGACAGGTCCTTTCTGGGGCCAACGGCCTGACTTTC. Its translation: CASNLGQVLSGANGLTF.

This chain links TRBV10-2 with TRBJ2-7; tentatively, D is TRBD2 (7 bases). The CDR3 totals 14 residues. Trimming took off 3 bases at V and 2 bases at J, with 11 bases between the two ends. CDR1 and CDR2 from the germline V gene are WSHSY and SAAADI. The CDR3 region has the DNA TGCGCCAGCAGTGAAGGAGGGGGGGCCTACGAGCAGTACTTC. As protein: CASSEGGGAYEQYF.

The chain couples TRBV19 to TRBJ2-7, with 11 bases lining up with TRBD2. J lost 3 bases, V lost 5 bases, and 9 bases had no gene match. There are 16 residues in the CDR3. Per germline, CDR1 LNHDA and CDR2 SQIVND (reference sequence). The CDR3, as DNA: TGTGCCAGTAGTGTTTCACTAGCGGGGGTCCTCTACGAGCAGTACTTC. This translates into CASSVSLAGVLYEQYF.

On this clone itself: This specimen includes other DNA sequences encoding the same CDR3. The V gene is TRBV4-1, the J gene TRBJ2-7, with D possibly TRBD1 on 6 matching bases. The length of the CDR3 is 13 residues. Germline loops: CDR1 MGHRA, CDR2 YSYEKL. Trimming stripped 0 bases from V and 4 bases from J, with 7 bases between. Here the CDR3 DNA reads TGCGCCAGCAGCCAAGACCAGGGGTACGAGCAGTACTTC. Translation: CASSQDQGYEQYF.

The CDR3 nucleotides are TGTGCCAGCAGCTTCAGGCAGTCCAATCAGCCCCAGCATTTT. Encoded protein: CASSFRQSNQPQHF. This chain uses TRBV5-6 with TRBJ1-5, with D unclear. This CDR3 spans 14 amino acids. The germline V gene has CDR1 SGHDT and CDR2 YYEEEE. V lost 2 bases, J lost 3 bases, and 9 bases lay in between.

This clone showed up just a few times. The V gene is TRBV19, the J gene TRBJ1-6, with no clear D. This CDR3 is built from 12 residues. Germline assignment: CDR1 LNHDA and CDR2 SQIVND (reference sequence). Between the trimmed V and J ends, which lost 9 bases and 8 bases, there was a span of 11 bases. This CDR3 is CASSVSDSPLHF. The CDR3 coding sequence is TGTGCCAGCTCCGTTAGCGATTCACCCCTCCACTTT.

This clone turned up a few times. This chain joins TRBV2 and TRBJ2-5; no reliable D call. The end of the DNA fits TRBJ2-7 better, so the J call may be wrong. This CDR3 spans 13 amino acids. Looked up from germline, CDR1 is SNHLY and CDR2 is FYNNEI. The CDR3 sequence is CASRRDANYEQYF. Here the CDR3 DNA reads TGTGCCAGCAGAAGAGACGCCAACTACGAGCAGTACTTC.

The gene calls are TRBV28 and TRBJ2-1; 11 bases agree with TRBD1. This CDR3 contains 15 residues. V gave up 8 bases and J gave up 10 bases; unmatched junction bases: 13. CDR1 MDHEN and CDR2 SYDVKM come from the germline V gene. In DNA, the CDR3 is TGTGCCAGCTGTTCCGGGACAGGGGGACCAAGAGAGCAGTTCTTC. It translates to CASCSGTGGPREQFF. Full variable domain (missing parts from reference TRBV28 and TRBJ2-1): DVKVTQSSRYLVKRTGEKVFLECVQDMDHENMFWYRQDPGLGLRLIYFSYDVKMKEKGDIPEGYSVSREKKERFSLILESASTNQTSMYLCASCSGTGGPREQFFGPGTRLTVL.

The table lists this clone with a count of one. The rearrangement uses TRBV18 and TRBJ2-6, with D uncertain. CDR3 size: 13 residues. The germline V and J ends were trimmed by 6 bases and 0 bases, with 3 bases remaining between them. Germline-derived CDR1 and CDR2 are KGHSH and LQKENI. The CDR3 coding sequence is TGTGCCAGCTCTCGCTCTGGGGCCAACGTCCTGACTTTC. Translated, it gives CASSRSGANVLTF.

The V gene is TRBV5-1, the J gene TRBJ2-3, with D perhaps TRBD1 (6 bases). Deletions cut 0 bases from V and 4 bases from J, with 9 bases between. Per the germline V gene, CDR1 is SGHRS and CDR2 is YFSETQ. This CDR3 region has 14 residues. The CDR3 region is CASSLVGAADTQYF. CDR3 coding DNA: TGCGCCAGCAGCTTGGTGGGGGCGGCAGATACGCAGTATTTT.

The gene calls are TRBV18 and TRBJ2-6; 14 bases agree with TRBD2. The CDR3 sequence is 17 residues long. Germline trimming cut 6 bases from V and 3 bases from J; bases unmatched to any gene: 4. CDR1 is KGHSH and CDR2 is LQKENI in the germline V gene. The CDR3 DNA follows: TGTGCCAGCTCCCCAGGACTAGCGGGAGGTGGGGCCAACGTCCTGACTTTC. It specifies CASSPGLAGGGANVLTF. Full variable domain (missing parts from reference TRBV18 and TRBJ2-6): NAGVMQNPRHLVRRRGQEARLRCSPMKGHSHVYWYRQLPEEGLKFMVYLQKENIIDESGMPKERFSAEFPKEGPSILRIQQVVRGDSAAYFCASSPGLAGGGANVLTFGAGSRLTVL.

This clone is classed as medium-sized. The chain employs TRBV7-9 and TRBJ1-1; TRBD1 aligns across 8 bases. This CDR3 comprises 15 residues. CDR1 and CDR2 (germline): SEHNR, FQNEAQ (reference sequence). The J segment lost 1 base and the V segment lost 4 bases, leaving 5 bases of the junction unmatched. The CDR3 region is CASSSPDRANTEAFF. For the CDR3, the DNA is TGTGCCAGCAGCTCCCCGGACAGGGCGAACACTGAAGCTTTCTTT.